This record covers a single T cell receptor (beta chain). What this receptor recognizes is not known. Per-base qualities were not stored, and no clone one base away is much larger. The CDR3, cysteine through phenylalanine, is 16 amino acids long. The kept DNA is CDR3 alone, 48 bases in frame from the first base. The germline V gene specifies MGHRA as CDR1 and YSYEKL as CDR2. Clipping removes 1 base from V and 10 bases from J, with 12 as the unmatched junction base count. The cohort consisted of 650 to 850 healthy bone marrow donors. At the time of sampling, all cohort members were nominally healthy, though unrecorded immune exposures were likely present. The donor tested CMV seronegative, placing the donor among the approximately 400 seronegative members of the cohort. A peripheral blood sample was provided by each donor, and peripheral blood mononuclear cells were used for TCR beta sequencing. The Qiagen DNeasy Blood Extraction Kit was used to extract genomic DNA from the blood cell samples.

This specimen comes from a study of cytomegalovirus exposure and HLA in healthy donors (dated 2017 in TCRdb). In the study overall: An earlier analysis of some 500 of the donors reported about 250 Gb of sequence data and about 100 million unique TCR beta sequences from about 180 million T cells. The genetic ancestry cluster associated with self-reported Caucasian donors included 65% to 90% of the roughly 400 genotyped donors. Across under 500 genotyped donors of the cohort, an average of 235,054 unique TCR beta nucleotide sequences per donor were sequenced, and roughly 17% of those sequences were non-productive. To predict cytomegalovirus infection status, the study combined high-throughput TCR immunosequencing, statistical association of individual TCRs with disease status, and machine learning. In the later analysis, no new phenotypic data were used to find candidate immune exposures; instead, reliance was placed on TCR beta sequences and their occurrence across donors. Roughly 5 DR-DQ haplotypes were handled as single units for association and clustering, since linkage in the cohort was strong. A later analysis re-analyzed previously published TCR beta repertoires from 500 to 700 donors and added high-resolution HLA genotyping to study TCR occurrence patterns. Alongside the repertoire data, information on donor age, sex, ethnicity and CMV serostatus was compiled. The aim of the study was to test whether cataloging public T cell receptors could identify signatures of past pathogen exposure. In a later genetic analysis, genome-wide SNP genotypes for about three fifths of the roughly 670 donors were used, and that subset was treated as a discovery cohort. Typing coverage varied by locus: 629-630 donors for A, B, C, DRB1 and DQB1; some 520 for DQA1; approximately 610 for DPA1; 400 to 480 for DPB1. To decide whether each TCR beta V gene segment behaved as functional or pseudogenic, an earlier analysis of some 580 of the donors relied on high-throughput TCR beta sequencing. Using immunosequencing, the study profiled T cell repertoires from about 610 subjects and related those repertoires to cytomegalovirus serostatus. In addition to the first cohort of approximately 670 subjects, a separate validation cohort of some 120 different subjects was used. Every discovery cohort repertoire had been produced on one sequencing platform. An early release that covered roughly 600 HLA-typed donors contained approximately 300 gigabases of sequencing data and 75 million to 100 million unique TCR sequences. HLA typing covered class I and class II loci at four-digit resolution.

Here is what the overall study found, with its caveats: According to the authors, the approach could potentially be generalized to other disease states and immunological phenotypes. Immune exposure information for the cohort was limited to CMV serostatus. The presence/absence analyses assumed that sequencing depth was roughly uniform across donors, and that assumption may not be true. In a later analysis, several top co-occurrence clusters were reported to appear linked to parvovirus B19, influenza, CMV and Epstein-Barr virus. A later analysis associated around 16,000 TCR beta sequences with specific HLA alleles at a false discovery rate of 0.05. In an earlier analysis of over 550 of the donors, most TCR beta V segments were observed in productive rearrangements about 90% or about 30% of the time, broadly matching IMGT annotations. The cohort was sequenced for TCR beta chains only, and without alpha or paired-chain data the features that could be detected were limited. A group of highly shared sequence variants was considered likely to be a technical artifact of the sequencing pipeline. In the study, 150 to 200 TCR beta chains were listed as associated with cytomegalovirus. Compared with the roughly 670-donor mean, donors in an Asian-associated ancestry cluster had fewer N-insertions in productive TCRs, according to a later genetic analysis. Strong co-occurrence of HLA alleles, especially DR and DQ, made assigning TCR associations to individual alleles difficult. Because HLA typing was missing for some donors at each locus, association tests included only the typed subset. According to a later analysis, most CMV-associated TCR beta chains appeared to be HLA-restricted, and the HLA associations seemed to be driven largely by CMV exposure. Linkage disequilibrium might explain the correlated functional status among segregating V segments, but an unknown experimental factor could not be excluded. Most TCR sequences were observed very rarely across donors, whereas some public TCRs were present in many individuals. About 17 rarely observed V segments, including chromosome 9 orphons, were excluded from the earlier analysis of just under 600 of the donors because counts were too low. In a later genetic analysis, a missense DCLRE1C variant was associated with V-gene and J-gene trimming of TCR beta chains, and the association was replicated in an independent cohort. The 87-base-pair reads could not distinguish some IMGT-functional V segments, including TRBV6-2 and TRBV6-3, so those segments were excluded. Cytomegalovirus status was reported to be diagnosed by the classifier with high specificity and sensitivity in both the original and validation cohorts. A further reported finding was that TCR beta sequences accurately predicted the HLA-A and HLA-B alleles for most subjects in the first cohort. A later analysis found that TCR association rates varied across HLA loci, with DRB1 alleles showing the most associated TCRs and HLA-C alleles the fewest. In vitro tests confirmed that a few of the cytomegalovirus-associated TCR beta chains recognize cytomegalovirus antigens. A later analysis found that HLA-associated TCR beta chains were more clonally expanded and had lower generation probabilities than equally common non-associated chains.

The protocol used for the library was the immunoSEQ multiplex PCR assay. The multiplex PCR relied on a mix of 60 forward primers for TCR Vbeta segments and 13 reverse primers for TCR Jbeta segments. The CDR3 region of rearranged TCR beta genes was amplified from genomic DNA with a multiplex PCR assay. On the Illumina HiSeq System, the amplified TCR beta libraries were sequenced as 87-base-pair reads. The authors processed their data as follows. In a later analysis, around 80 million unique TCR beta chains were counted across the approximately 670 repertoires, and roughly 11 million of these chains were shared by at least two donors. Raw reads were error-corrected and collapsed into unique sequences with a nearest-neighbor algorithm that merged closely related sequences to remove PCR and sequencing errors. To assign V, D and J gene segments, CDR3 sequences were aligned to IMGT reference sequences. For a sequence to be retained, at least a six-nucleotide match to both a V gene segment and a J gene segment was required. A rearrangement counted as productive if the CDR3 had no stop codons and remained in frame with V and J, and every other rearrangement counted as non-productive. Following IMGT convention, CDR3 was defined as the stretch from the second conserved V-encoded cysteine up to the conserved J-encoded phenylalanine. Sequences without an unambiguous match to a single V gene segment were excluded from the earlier analysis of about 600 of the donors. In an earlier analysis of about 590 of the donors, a V segment was called functional when productive rearrangements were above 56.7%, and segregating when the standard deviation between donors exceeded 5%. A statistical classification framework was built to diagnose cytomegalovirus status from the catalog of TCR beta chain sequences. A later analysis assigned V and J genes by comparing TCR nucleotide sequences with IMGT/GENE-DB human TR gene sequences. Using the TCRdist pipeline, a later analysis assigned CDR3 sequences along with most-parsimonious VDJ recombination scenarios. A later analysis defined each TCR beta chain by its CDR3 amino acid sequence plus V-gene family, and excluded reads lacking a unique V-gene family. In a later analysis, 450 to 600 highly shared, low-generation-probability nucleotide sequences were removed to address suspected cross-contamination and a sequencing artifact. In a later analysis, a clonal expansion index was calculated for each public chain from normalized within-repertoire ranks of inferred template counts. Generation probabilities in a later analysis came from a VDJ recombination model fitted to out-of-frame rearrangements, and those results were checked against IGoR. Hypergeometric tests were used in a later analysis to score TCR-TCR, TCR-HLA and TCR-CMV co-occurrence, with a repertoire-size bias correction applied to the TCR pairs. A later analysis estimated false discovery rates by permuting HLA or CMV assignments 20 times. In a later analysis, co-occurring TCRs were grouped using DBSCAN, with TCRdist sequence similarity added in when clustering inside HLA-allele-positive subsets. For co-occurrence clustering, repertoires with fewer than 30,000 or more than 120,000 public chains were excluded, along with about five repertoires with anomalous nucleotide sharing. The immuneACCESS repertoire file appears here via TCRdb, limited to in-frame rearrangements. These files lack a portion of the clones; in checked studies, under half of the deficit traces to unresolved V genes, and the cause of the others is not known. V, J and clone size reflect that table, while D and trimming were determined from the DNA. The table for this sample lists some 200,000 clones; more than 65% of them were counted only once. The ten largest account for approximately 0.63% of the sample.

The rearranged chain carries TRBV4-1 and TRBJ2-1, and 8 junction bases match TRBD2. The clonotype originates from a man aged 18 to 35 in good health and CMV-seronegative. Material: PBMCs. The CDR3 region: CASSQGSGRGDLEQFF. The DNA reads as follows: TGCGCCAGCAGCCAAGGAAGCGGGAGAGGGGACCTCGAGCAGTTCTTC.